This T cell receptor beta chain was sequenced during a study of cytomegalovirus exposure and HLA in healthy donors. This CDR3 is 14 amino acids long. With V trimmed by 7 bases and J by 4 bases, 7 bases remained unmatched. CDR1 is MNHNS, CDR2 SASEGT, per germline. The PCR ran on 60 Vbeta and 13 Jbeta primers. TCRdb's table, derived via immunoSEQ multiplex PCR, lists solely in-frame clones and lacks some. The data show about 150,000 clones, around 80% seen once. The J gene is TRBJ1-1, the V gene TRBV6-1, with 9 bases matching TRBD1. The sequencing sample was made of PBMCs. The origin of this receptor is a man in his forties in good health and CMV-seropositive. CDR3 bases: TGTGCCAGCAACTCACAGGGGGCCCCCACTGAAGCTTTCTTT. Translation gives CASNSQGAPTEAFF.